What follows are 2 T cell receptor beta chains derived from one specimen sequenced in a study of CXCR3-negative and CXCR3-positive naive CD8 T cells. Study results and caveats: For CXCR3-positive naive cells, TRB CDR3s were more hydrophobic than those of CXCR3-negative naive cells.

Researchers prepared the TRB cDNA libraries using 5' RACE with UMI labels. TCRdb re-called the 5' RACE reads; every CDR3 protein appears as one record, without DNA. The specimen's table records 150,000 or so distinct CDR3 sequences. The antigens these receptors bind are not known. What was sequenced was naive CXCR3+ CD8+ T cells from blood. Subset meaning: CD45RO-CCR7+CD27+CD95- naive CD8+ T cells expressing CXCR3 (TNR3+). The receptors were sampled from a human donor in good health. Some clones in this sample may be carry-over from other donors' samples.

The CDR3: CATRFTSGSYEQYF. This chain links TRBV15 with TRBJ2-7; TCRdb proposes TRBD2, but this gene call is untestable without DNA. The CDR3 runs to 14 residues. CDR1 is LNHNV, CDR2 YYDKDF, per germline (reference sequence).

The rearrangement links TRBV5-1 to TRBJ1-6. CDR1 is SGHRS, CDR2 YFSETQ, per germline. CDR3 length: 15 residues. This CDR3 is CASSWKTGPDSPLHF.